These 12 T cell receptor beta chains came from one sample sequenced in a study of blood T cell repertoires in COVID-19. Data came from immunoSEQ multiplex PCR; TCRdb stores just in-frame clones and leaves some out. The sample contains about 200,000 clones, around three quarters of which appear only once. Sequenced: peripheral blood. These receptors were taken from a woman in her sixties or seventies with acute or convalescent COVID-19.

The chain joins TRBV15 to TRBJ1-5; 11 bases match TRBD1. V dropped 6 bases and J dropped 5; count of bases not matched to a gene: 6. CDR1 LNHNV and CDR2 YYDKDF come from the germline V gene (reference sequence). The CDR3 length is 15 residues. CDR3 sequence (DNA): TGTGCCACCAGGGACAGGGGGCGCGCCGATCAGCCCCAGCATTTT. It codes for CATRDRGRADQPQHF.

This chain links TRBV5-1 with TRBJ2-5, with 7 positions matching TRBD2. Germline V gene data show CDR1 as SGHRS and CDR2 as YFSETQ. This CDR3 contains 16 residues. V trimming: 0 bases; J trimming: 5 bases; junction bases outside the gene matches: 10. In DNA, the CDR3 is TGCGCCAGCAGCTTGGTACAGCGGGATCCTTGGGAGACCCAGTACTTC. It codes for CASSLVQRDPWETQYF.

This chain links TRBV27 with TRBJ2-2; TRBD2 might be the D (5 bases). CDR1 MNHEY and CDR2 SMNVEV come from the germline V gene (reference sequence). This CDR3 comprises 15 residues. The V end was cut by 2 bases, the J end by 0 bases, with 7 bases between. The CDR3 spells CASSLAGANTGELFF. The CDR3 region has the DNA TGTGCCAGCAGTTTAGCGGGCGCGAACACCGGGGAGCTGTTTTTT.

This clone showed up just a few times. This chain links TRBV5-5 with TRBJ1-6, with D perhaps matching TRBD1 (6 bases). The CDR3 spans 14 residues. Germline V gene lookup returns CDR1 SGHKS and CDR2 YYEKEE (reference sequence). V gave up 0 bases and J gave up 9 bases, with 10 bases separating them. CDR3 coding DNA: TGTGCCAGCAGCTTGGGTCAGGGGAGTTCACCCCTCCACTTT. Translation gives CASSLGQGSSPLHF.

J is TRBJ1-3 and V is TRBV3-1 (or the pseudogene TRBV3-2); TRBD1 might be the D (5 bases). Germline CDR1 is LGHDT and CDR2 is YNNKEL (reference sequence). Trimming stripped 8 bases from V and 1 base from J, with 6 bases between. The CDR3 runs 12 residues. This CDR3 reads CASGGSGNTIYF. CDR3 coding DNA: TGTGCCAGCGGGGGGTCTGGAAACACCATATATTTT.

The chain combines TRBV27 with TRBJ1-1, with D possibly being TRBD1 (6 bases). Germline V gene lookup returns CDR1 MNHEY and CDR2 SMNVEV (reference sequence). The length of the CDR3 is 14 residues. The V end lost 2 bases, the J end lost 5 bases, and 12 bases lay between the germline ends. The CDR3 coding sequence is TGTGCCAGCAGTTTACGGGGCAGGGGAACTGAAGCTTTCTTT. This sequence encodes CASSLRGRGTEAFF.

This clone was picked up a small number of times. This chain connects TRBV2 to TRBJ1-3, with D perhaps matching TRBD1 (6 bases). The CDR3 is 16 amino acids. Per the germline V gene, CDR1 is SNHLY and CDR2 is FYNNEI. V was pared by 4 bases and J by 2 bases, with 15 bases between. The CDR3: CASSVGLGAAGNTIYF. In DNA, the CDR3 is TGTGCCAGCAGTGTAGGTTTGGGGGCAGCTGGAAACACCATATATTTT.

This clone was seen more than once but under ten times. V gene TRBV27 combines with J gene TRBJ2-7, with D possibly TRBD1 on 6 matching bases. V was clipped by 7 bases and J by 0 bases, with 13 bases between them. Germline values: CDR1 MNHEY, CDR2 SMNVEV (reference sequence). CDR3 size: 14 residues. The CDR3 loop is CASKLNRDSYEQYF. The CDR3 DNA reads TGTGCCAGCAAACTGAACAGGGACTCCTACGAGCAGTACTTC.

The V call is TRBV27, the J call TRBJ1-6, with D possibly matching TRBD1 (5 bases). Trimming pared 7 bases from V and 7 bases from J, leaving 11 bases between. This CDR3 comprises 13 residues. Germline-derived CDR1 and CDR2 are MNHEY and SMNVEV (reference sequence). The CDR3 reads CASTLGGNSPLHF. The CDR3 DNA follows: TGTGCCAGCACCCTCGGGGGGAATTCACCCCTCCACTTT.

The J gene is TRBJ2-7, the V gene TRBV6-5; 9 bases agree with TRBD1. J was trimmed by 4 bases and V by 4 bases; bases with no gene match: 8. Germline CDR1 and CDR2: MNHEY and SVGAGI. The CDR3 has 15 amino acids. The CDR3 sequence is CASSSGQGRTYEQYF. DNA for the CDR3: TGTGCCAGCAGTTCCGGACAGGGGAGAACGTACGAGCAGTACTTC.

The chain joins TRBV29-1 to TRBJ1-2; 11 positions agree with TRBD1. The trim removed 7 bases at V and 4 bases at J, leaving 2 bases unmatched. The germline V gene has CDR1 SQVTM and CDR2 ANQGSEA. The CDR3 contains 12 residues. The CDR3 region is CSGGTGGYGYTF. DNA of the CDR3: TGCAGCGGCGGGACAGGGGGCTATGGCTACACCTTC.

This chain joins TRBV5-8 and TRBJ2-2; 14 bases match TRBD2. Germline V CDR1 and CDR2: SGHTS, YDEGEE. V trimming: 3 bases; J trimming: 4 bases; junction bases outside the gene matches: 8. The CDR3 is 18 amino acids. CDR3 DNA sequence: TGTGCCAGCAGCTCTCCGGGACTAGCGGGAGTGGGCACCGGGGAGCTGTTTTTT. It codes for CASSSPGLAGVGTGELFF.